This is a list of T cell receptor beta chains from one sample in a study of T cells after posttransplantation cyclophosphamide. This table comes from immunoSEQ multiplex PCR, and its TCRdb copy is limited to in-frame clones, with some not included. The table lists roughly 20,000 clones, under 99% of them singletons. The sample comprised naive CD4+ T cells sorted from PBMCs. The receptors were sampled from a man aged 35 to 55 in good health, CMV-negative, and a related stem cell transplant donor. CDR3s include the opening cysteine and the closing phenylalanine or tryptophan. The order of the fields is V gene, J gene, D gene, clone size, CDR3 DNA, CDR3 protein. The D gene is left open where the match is weak. A clone size is listed for some rows: how often the clone was seen (once, few, many), or a class if it is expanded.

TRBV29-1,TRBJ2-5,TRBD2,.,TGCAGCGTTGAAGACCCGACTAGCGGGAGGGCCTGGGAGACCCAGTACTTC,CSVEDPTSGRAWETQYF
TRBV11-3,TRBJ2-1,TRBD2,once,TGTGCCAGCAGCTTAGGTCTAGCGGGGTTTGGGAGGTCTGATGAGCAGTTCTTC,CASSLGLAGFGRSDEQFF
TRBV28,TRBJ1-1,.,.,TGTGCCAGCAGTTTCCACAGGTCGAACACTGAAGCTTTCTTT,CASSFHRSNTEAFF
TRBV7-2,TRBJ2-5,.,.,TGTGCCAGCAGCCGAGGAAGAGGTATAAGCGAGACCCAGTACTTC,CASSRGRGISETQYF
TRBV7-9,TRBJ2-5,.,.,TGTGCCAGCAGCTTAGGCGGAAGCCAAGAGACCCAGTACTTC,CASSLGGSQETQYF
TRBV5-1,TRBJ2-7,.,.,TGCGCCAGCAGCGTCGGTGGAGGGGTCGGCTACGAGCAGTACTTC,CASSVGGGVGYEQYF
TRBV5-1,TRBJ2-7,TRBD2,.,TGCGCCAGCAGCTCCGTAGCGGGGAGGTTCTCCTACGAGCAGTACTTC,CASSSVAGRFSYEQYF
TRBV11-2,TRBJ2-7,TRBD1,.,TGTGCCAGCAGCTTCAACTTACCGGGACAGGGGGCGTACGAGCAGTACTTC,CASSFNLPGQGAYEQYF
TRBV28,TRBJ2-4,.,.,TGTGCCAGCAGTTTACGGGAGCCCAAAAACATTCAGTACTTC,CASSLREPKNIQYF
TRBV4-2,TRBJ2-7,.,.,TGTGCCAGCAGCCAAGAGCTTATTGGGAGAGGACACGAGCAGTACTTC,CASSQELIGRGHEQYF
TRBV27,TRBJ1-4,.,.,TGTGCCAGCACCTCCCAGGGGTCGGGTGAAAAACTGTTTTTT,CASTSQGSGEKLFF
TRBV10-3,TRBJ2-1,TRBD2,.,TGTGCCATCAGTGAGCCGGGACTAGCGGAGATAGAGCAGTTCTTC,CAISEPGLAEIEQFF
TRBV11-3,TRBJ2-3,.,.,TGTGCCAGCAGCTTAGGGGGGGACACAGATACGCAGTATTTT,CASSLGGDTDTQYF
TRBV5-6,TRBJ2-3,.,.,TGTGCCAGCAGCTTTGGGCAGGGTACTACGCAGTATTTT,CASSFGQGTTQYF
TRBV30,TRBJ1-1,.,.,TGTGCCTGGAGTGTAATGGCTCCTGAAGCTTTCTTT,CAWSVMAPEAFF
TRBV5-8,TRBJ1-1,.,once,TGTGCCAGCAGCAAGGGACATTTTAACACTGAAGCTTTCTTT,CASSKGHFNTEAFF
TRBV28,TRBJ1-2,.,.,TGTGCCAGCCGTACAGAAAATAGTAACTATGGCTACACCTTC,CASRTENSNYGYTF